The rows below give T cell receptor beta chains drawn from one sample of a study of T cell responses to AZD1222 COVID-19 vaccine. This table comes from immunoSEQ multiplex PCR, and its TCRdb copy is limited to in-frame clones, with some not included. The sample consists of 150,000 to 200,000 clones, 94% of them appearing once. The sequenced sample was peripheral blood, obtained on day 0 of AZD1222 vaccination. The receptor set was obtained from an adult in good health. The conserved cysteine and the conserved F or W are not part of the CDR3 here.

TRBV7-9,TRBJ2-7,ASSSPVSSEQY
TRBV5-1,TRBJ2-7,ASSSTSGVYEQY
TRBV28,TRBJ2-7,ASRETGPAYGQY
TRBV18,TRBJ1-4,ASSPERANEKLF
TRBV9,TRBJ2-7,ASSPWGAGRSYEQY
TRBV2,TRBJ2-5,ASSDPEIQETQY
TRBV3-1/TRBV3-2,TRBJ2-2,ASSQAGELF
TRBV28,TRBJ1-2,ASSFSGGALYGYT
TRBV7-8,TRBJ1-1,ASSLSGGSGNTEAF
TRBV30,TRBJ1-4,AWSLRQGTNEKLF
TRBV25-1,TRBJ1-1,ASQQKMNTEAF
TRBV11-3,TRBJ2-1,ASSSEPGLGGGEQF
TRBV14,TRBJ2-1,ASSHLTSGYNEQF
TRBV3-1/TRBV3-2,TRBJ1-5,ASSQDKGYQPQH
TRBV10-3,TRBJ1-5,AISEGYSNQPQH
TRBV7-9,TRBJ1-2,ASSPVPAGRDGYT
TRBV27,TRBJ1-2,ASSPRDRGLRGYT
TRBV6-6,TRBJ1-1,ASSVGDFYTEAF
TRBV5-1,TRBJ1-1,ASRREDRLNTEAF
TRBV28,TRBJ2-3,ASLAGVRTDTQY
TRBV7-6,TRBJ2-2,ASSTVAGKAGELF
TRBV6-6,TRBJ1-6,ASRRSLQPHYNSPLH
TRBV5-5,TRBJ1-1,ASSFIRAGTEAF
TRBV3-1/TRBV3-2,TRBJ2-5,ASSQGNGPGTQY
TRBV6-1,TRBJ1-2,ASSETANYGYT
TRBV14,TRBJ1-6,ASSQDPRSNSPLH
TRBV10-1,TRBJ1-2,ASSDGNYGYT
TRBV5-6,TRBJ2-5,ASSLAAVGLAVETQY
TRBV19,TRBJ2-3,ATTPSGDGDTQY
TRBV18,TRBJ1-5,ARGRQGWQPQH
TRBV10-3,TRBJ1-2,AISRVRVGGYT
TRBV24-1,TRBJ1-4,ATQSGLSTNEKLF
TRBV2,TRBJ1-1,ASSEVGQLNTEAF
TRBV11-2,TRBJ2-5,ASSLRLAGGETQY
TRBV7-9,TRBJ2-3,ASSNLDTAPTDTQY
TRBV19,TRBJ2-5,ASSRGQGVSETQY
TRBV18,TRBJ1-1,ASSPPGQALEGTEAF
TRBV14,TRBJ2-1,ASSQGGLMKF